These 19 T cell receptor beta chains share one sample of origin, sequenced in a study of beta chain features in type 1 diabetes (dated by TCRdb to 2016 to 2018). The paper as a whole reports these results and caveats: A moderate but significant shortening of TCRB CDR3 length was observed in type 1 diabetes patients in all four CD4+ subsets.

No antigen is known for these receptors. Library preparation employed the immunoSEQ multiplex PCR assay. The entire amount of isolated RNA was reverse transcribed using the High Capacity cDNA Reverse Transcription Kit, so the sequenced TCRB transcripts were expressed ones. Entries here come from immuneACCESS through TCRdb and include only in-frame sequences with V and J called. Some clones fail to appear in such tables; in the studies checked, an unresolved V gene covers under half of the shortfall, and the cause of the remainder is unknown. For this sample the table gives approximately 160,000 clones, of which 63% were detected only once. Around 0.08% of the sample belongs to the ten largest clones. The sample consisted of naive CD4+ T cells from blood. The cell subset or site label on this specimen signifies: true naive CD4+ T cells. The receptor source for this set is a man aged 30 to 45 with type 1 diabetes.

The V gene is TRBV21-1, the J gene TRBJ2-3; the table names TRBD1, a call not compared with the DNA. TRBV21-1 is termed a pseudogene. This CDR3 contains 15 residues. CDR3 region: CASSNRDRATDTQYF. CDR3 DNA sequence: TGTGCCAGCAGCAACCGGGACAGGGCCACAGATACGCAGTATTTT.

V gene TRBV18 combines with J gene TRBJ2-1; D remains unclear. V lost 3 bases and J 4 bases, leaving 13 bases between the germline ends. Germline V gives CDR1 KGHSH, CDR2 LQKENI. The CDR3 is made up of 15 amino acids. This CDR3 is CASSPLEQFYNEQFF. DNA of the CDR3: TGTGCCAGCTCACCGCTGGAACAGTTTTACAATGAGCAGTTCTTC.

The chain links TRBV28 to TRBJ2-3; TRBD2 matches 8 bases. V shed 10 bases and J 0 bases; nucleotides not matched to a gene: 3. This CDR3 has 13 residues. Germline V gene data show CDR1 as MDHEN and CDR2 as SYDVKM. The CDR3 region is CATSGGSTDTQYF. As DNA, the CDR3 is TGTGCCACCTCGGGAGGGAGCACAGATACGCAGTATTTT.

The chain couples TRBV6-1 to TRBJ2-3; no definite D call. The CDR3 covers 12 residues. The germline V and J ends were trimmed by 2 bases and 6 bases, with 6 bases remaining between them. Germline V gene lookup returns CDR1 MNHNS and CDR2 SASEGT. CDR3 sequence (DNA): TGTGCCAGCAGTGAATTATTGGATACGCAGTATTTT. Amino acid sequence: CASSELLDTQYF.

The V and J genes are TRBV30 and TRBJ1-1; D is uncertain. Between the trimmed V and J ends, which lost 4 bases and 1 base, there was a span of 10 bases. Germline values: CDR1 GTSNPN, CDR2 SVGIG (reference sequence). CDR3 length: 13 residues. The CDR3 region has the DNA TGTGCCTGGATATCTGCCTCGAACACTGAAGCTTTCTTT. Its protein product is CAWISASNTEAFF.

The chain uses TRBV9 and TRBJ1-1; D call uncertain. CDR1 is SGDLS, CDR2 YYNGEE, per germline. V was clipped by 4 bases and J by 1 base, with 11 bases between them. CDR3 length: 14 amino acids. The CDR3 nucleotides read TGTGCCAGCAGCCCTCGAGTAGGGAACACTGAAGCTTTCTTT. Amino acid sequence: CASSPRVGNTEAFF.

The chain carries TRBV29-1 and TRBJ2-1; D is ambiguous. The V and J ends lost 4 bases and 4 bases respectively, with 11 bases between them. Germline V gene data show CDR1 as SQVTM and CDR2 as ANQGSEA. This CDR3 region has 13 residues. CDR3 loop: CSVALTPYNEQFF. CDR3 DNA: TGCAGCGTTGCCCTGACACCTTACAATGAGCAGTTCTTC.

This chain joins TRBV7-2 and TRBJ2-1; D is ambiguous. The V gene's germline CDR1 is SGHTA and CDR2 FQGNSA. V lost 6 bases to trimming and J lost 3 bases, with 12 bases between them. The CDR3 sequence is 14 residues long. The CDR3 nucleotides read TGTGCCAGCAGTTCACTCGCAAACTACAATGAGCAGTTCTTC. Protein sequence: CASSSLANYNEQFF.

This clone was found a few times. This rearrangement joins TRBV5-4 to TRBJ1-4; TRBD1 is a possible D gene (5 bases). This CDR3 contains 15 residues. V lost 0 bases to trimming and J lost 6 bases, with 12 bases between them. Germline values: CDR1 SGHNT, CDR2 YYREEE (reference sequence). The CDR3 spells CASSLGGREDEKLFF. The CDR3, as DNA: TGTGCCAGCAGCTTGGGCGGCAGGGAGGATGAAAAACTGTTTTTT.

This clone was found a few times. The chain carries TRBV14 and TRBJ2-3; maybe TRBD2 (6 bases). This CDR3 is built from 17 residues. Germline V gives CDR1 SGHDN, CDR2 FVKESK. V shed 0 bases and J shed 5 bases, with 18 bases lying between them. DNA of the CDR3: TGTGCCAGCAGCCAAGATGCCTGGGAGGCGCGGGGAGATACGCAGTATTTT. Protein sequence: CASSQDAWEARGDTQYF. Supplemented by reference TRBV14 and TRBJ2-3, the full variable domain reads EAGVTQFPSHSVIEKGQTVTLRCDPISGHDNLYWYRRVMGKEIKFLLHFVKESKQDESGMPNNRFLAERTGGTYSTLKVQPAELEDSGVYFCASSQDAWEARGDTQYFGPGTRLTVL.

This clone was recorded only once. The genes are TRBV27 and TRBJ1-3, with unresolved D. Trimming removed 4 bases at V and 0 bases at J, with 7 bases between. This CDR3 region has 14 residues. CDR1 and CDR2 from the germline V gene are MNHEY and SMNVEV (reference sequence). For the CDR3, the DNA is TGTGCCAGCAGTTCCTTATACTCTGGAAACACCATATATTTT. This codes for CASSSLYSGNTIYF.

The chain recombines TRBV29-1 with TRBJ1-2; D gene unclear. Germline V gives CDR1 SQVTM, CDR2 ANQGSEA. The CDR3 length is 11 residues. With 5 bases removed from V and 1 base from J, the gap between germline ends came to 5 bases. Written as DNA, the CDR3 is TGCAGCGTTTTATATAACTATGGCTACACCTTC. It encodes CSVLYNYGYTF.

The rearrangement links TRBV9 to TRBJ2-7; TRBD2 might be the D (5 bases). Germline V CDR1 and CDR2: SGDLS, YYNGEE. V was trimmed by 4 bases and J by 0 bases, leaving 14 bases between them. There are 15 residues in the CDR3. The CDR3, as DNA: TGTGCCAGCAGCTCCCGATCGGGATCCTCCTACGAGCAGTACTTC. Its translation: CASSSRSGSSYEQYF.

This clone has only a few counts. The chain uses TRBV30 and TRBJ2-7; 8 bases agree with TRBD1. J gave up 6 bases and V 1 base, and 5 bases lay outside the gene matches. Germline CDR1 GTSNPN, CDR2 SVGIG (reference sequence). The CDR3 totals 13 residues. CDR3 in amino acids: CAWSGTGKGEQYF. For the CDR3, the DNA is TGTGCCTGGAGTGGGACAGGGAAAGGCGAGCAGTACTTC.

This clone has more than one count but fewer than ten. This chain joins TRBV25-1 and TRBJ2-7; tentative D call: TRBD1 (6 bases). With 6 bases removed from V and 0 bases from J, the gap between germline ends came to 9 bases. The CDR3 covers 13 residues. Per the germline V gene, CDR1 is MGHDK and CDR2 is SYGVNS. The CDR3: CASRDSSSYEQYF. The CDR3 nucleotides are TGTGCCAGCAGGGACAGCAGCTCCTACGAGCAGTACTTC.

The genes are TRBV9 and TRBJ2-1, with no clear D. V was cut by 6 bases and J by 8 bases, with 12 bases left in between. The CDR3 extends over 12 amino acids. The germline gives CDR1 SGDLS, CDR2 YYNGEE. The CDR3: CASIPGRDEQFF. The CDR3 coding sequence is TGTGCCAGCATCCCCGGCCGGGATGAGCAGTTCTTC.

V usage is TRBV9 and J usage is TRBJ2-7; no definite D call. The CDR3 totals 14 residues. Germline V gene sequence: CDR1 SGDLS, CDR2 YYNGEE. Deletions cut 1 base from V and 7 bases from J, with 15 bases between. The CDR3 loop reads CASSVTPALGEQYF. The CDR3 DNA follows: TGTGCCAGCAGCGTAACTCCGGCCCTAGGGGAGCAGTACTTC.

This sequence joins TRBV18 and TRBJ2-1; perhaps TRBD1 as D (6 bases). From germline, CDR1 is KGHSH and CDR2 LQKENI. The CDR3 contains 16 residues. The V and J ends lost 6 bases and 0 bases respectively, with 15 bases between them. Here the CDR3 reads CASSHEGQSSYNEQFF. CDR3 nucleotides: TGTGCCAGCTCGCACGAAGGACAGAGCTCCTACAATGAGCAGTTCTTC.

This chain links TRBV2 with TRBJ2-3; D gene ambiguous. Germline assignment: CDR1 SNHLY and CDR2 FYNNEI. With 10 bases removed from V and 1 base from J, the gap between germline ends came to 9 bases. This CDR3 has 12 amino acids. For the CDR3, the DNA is TGTGCCACCTACCAGGGCACAGATACGCAGTATTTT. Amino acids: CATYQGTDTQYF.